A selection of T cell receptor beta chains follows, all from one sample in a study of T cell changes during pregnancy in multiple sclerosis. Sequencing used immunoSEQ multiplex PCR; TCRdb keeps in-frame clones, though not all of them. The profile covers 45,000 to 55,000 clones, with 92% appearing a single time and 0.15% to 0.2% taken by the ten largest. The sequenced sample was CD4+ T cells from peripheral blood mononuclear cells, obtained after pregnancy. The receptors here all came from a female donor in good health, enrolled as a control in a pregnancy study. Each CDR3 is given without its conserved first and last residue.

j_call v_call cdr3_aa
TRBJ1-2 TRBV27 ASTPGGEGAGYGYT
TRBJ1-5 TRBV19 ASRTAGSDQPQH
TRBJ1-4 TRBV4-2 ASSQVGLKLF
TRBJ1-6 TRBV7-3 ASSLDSNSPLH
TRBJ2-7 TRBV27 ASSQRGTEQY
TRBJ2-2 TRBV5-1 ASSSTSGGPRTGELF
TRBJ2-5 TRBV7-2 ASSLAGAFGETQY
TRBJ1-5 TRBV28 ASSLGRAGTHRSYSNQPQH
TRBJ1-5 TRBV6-6 ASRQGEQPQH
TRBJ1-6 TRBV6-1 ASSAGTGTPSYNSPLH
TRBJ1-1 TRBV5-4 ASSLGSRDREAF
TRBJ2-4 TRBV11-3 ASSSGGEPGDIQY
TRBJ2-7 TRBV5-1 ASSLETGPRVYEQY
TRBJ1-1 TRBV19 ASSRDRAGTEAF
TRBJ1-5 TRBV7-9 ASSATGTGVRGSQH
TRBJ1-1 TRBV6-5 ASSYTAHRGAF
TRBJ1-2 TRBV18 ASSSRTPYGYT
TRBJ1-3 TRBV7-2 ASSVTGVGAGNTIY
TRBJ1-2 TRBV7-9 ASSLYGVAYGYT
TRBJ2-5 TRBV9 ASSVAGLGETQY
TRBJ2-7 TRBV5-5 ASSFSYYEQY
TRBJ2-7 TRBV11-2 ASSSSEVYEQY
TRBJ1-3 TRBV5-4 ASSSRSGTSGNTIY
TRBJ2-5 TRBV5-1 ASSPFRGSGETQY
TRBJ1-2 TRBV19 ASTPGQGHGYT
TRBJ1-5 TRBV15 ATRPTGSNQPQH
TRBJ1-2 TRBV4-3 ASSQETDRGQTRTVYT
TRBJ1-3 TRBV9 ASSANDRAGNTIY
TRBJ1-1 TRBV19 ASTRQVIYTEAF
TRBJ1-1 TRBV19 ASSVPPDTEAF
TRBJ2-5 TRBV25-1 ASRTGQETQY
TRBJ1-3 TRBV14 ASSRTQGWSGNTIY